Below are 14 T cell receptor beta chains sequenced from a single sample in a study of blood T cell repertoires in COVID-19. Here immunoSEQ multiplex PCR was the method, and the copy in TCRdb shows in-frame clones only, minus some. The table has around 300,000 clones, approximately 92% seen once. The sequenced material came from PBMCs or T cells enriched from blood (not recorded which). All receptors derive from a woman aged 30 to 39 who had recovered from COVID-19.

The CDR3 sequence is CASSSGQGTTNYGYTF. For the CDR3, the DNA is TGTGCCAGCAGCTCGGGACAGGGAACCACTAACTATGGCTACACCTTC. V gene TRBV5-6 combines with J gene TRBJ1-2; 9 bases line up with TRBD1. V was pared by 3 bases and J by 0 bases, with 6 bases of the junction left unmatched. The germline V gene encodes CDR1 SGHDT and CDR2 YYEEEE. The CDR3 sequence is 16 residues long.

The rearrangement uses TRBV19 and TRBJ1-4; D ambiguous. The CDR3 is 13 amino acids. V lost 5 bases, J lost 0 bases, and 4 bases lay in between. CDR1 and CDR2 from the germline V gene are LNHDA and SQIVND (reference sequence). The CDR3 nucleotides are TGTGCCAGTAGTCTCTCAACTAATGAAAAACTGTTTTTT. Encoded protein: CASSLSTNEKLFF.

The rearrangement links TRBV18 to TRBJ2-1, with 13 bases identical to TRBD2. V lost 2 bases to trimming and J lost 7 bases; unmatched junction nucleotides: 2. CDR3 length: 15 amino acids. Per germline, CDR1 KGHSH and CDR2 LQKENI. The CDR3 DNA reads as TGTGCCAGCTCACCAGGACTAGCGGGAGTTAATGAGCAGTTCTTC. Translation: CASSPGLAGVNEQFF.

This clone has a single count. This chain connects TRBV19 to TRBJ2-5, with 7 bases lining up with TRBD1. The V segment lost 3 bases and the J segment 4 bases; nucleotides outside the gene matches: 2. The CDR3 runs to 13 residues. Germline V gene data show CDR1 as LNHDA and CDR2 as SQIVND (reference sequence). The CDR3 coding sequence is TGTGCCAGTAGTATCAACAGGGGAGAGACCCAGTACTTC. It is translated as CASSINRGETQYF.

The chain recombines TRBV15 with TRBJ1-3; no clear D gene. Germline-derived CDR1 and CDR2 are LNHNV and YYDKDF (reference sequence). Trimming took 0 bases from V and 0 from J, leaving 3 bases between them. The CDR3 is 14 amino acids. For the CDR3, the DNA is TGTGCCACCAGCAGAGATTACTCTGGAAACACCATATATTTT. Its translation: CATSRDYSGNTIYF.

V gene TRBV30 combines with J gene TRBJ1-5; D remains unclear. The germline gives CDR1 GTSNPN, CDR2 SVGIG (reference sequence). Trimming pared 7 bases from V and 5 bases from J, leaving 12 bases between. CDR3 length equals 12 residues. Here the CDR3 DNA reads TGTGCCTCCTCGATTGGCCATCAGCCCCAGCATTTT. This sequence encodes CASSIGHQPQHF.

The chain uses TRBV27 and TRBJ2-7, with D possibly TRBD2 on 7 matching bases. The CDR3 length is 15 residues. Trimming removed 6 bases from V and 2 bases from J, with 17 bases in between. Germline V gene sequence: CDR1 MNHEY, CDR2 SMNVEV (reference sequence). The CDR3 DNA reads TGTGCCAGCAGCCGGAGCGGGACACAGGCCTACGAGCAGTACTTC. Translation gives CASSRSGTQAYEQYF.

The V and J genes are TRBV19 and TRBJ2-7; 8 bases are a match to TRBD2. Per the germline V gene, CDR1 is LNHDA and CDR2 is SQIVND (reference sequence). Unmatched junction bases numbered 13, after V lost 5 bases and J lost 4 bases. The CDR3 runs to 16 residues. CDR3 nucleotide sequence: TGTGCCAGTAGTCTTACAGGGACTAGTCAAAGGTACGAGCAGTACTTC. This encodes CASSLTGTSQRYEQYF.

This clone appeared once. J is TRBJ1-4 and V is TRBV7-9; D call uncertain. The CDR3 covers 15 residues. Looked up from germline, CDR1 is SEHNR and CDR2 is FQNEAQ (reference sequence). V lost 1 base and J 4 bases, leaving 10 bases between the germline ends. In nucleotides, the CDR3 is TGTGCCAGCAGCTTAGGAAGCGCCGTTAATGAAAAACTGTTTTTT. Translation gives CASSLGSAVNEKLFF.

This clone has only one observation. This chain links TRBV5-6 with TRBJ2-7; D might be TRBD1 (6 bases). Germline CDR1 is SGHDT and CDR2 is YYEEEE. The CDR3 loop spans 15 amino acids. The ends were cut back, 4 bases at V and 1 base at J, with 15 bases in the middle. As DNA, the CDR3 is TGTGCCAGCAGCGGAACAGGGCCCCAATCCTACGAGCAGTACTTC. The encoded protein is CASSGTGPQSYEQYF. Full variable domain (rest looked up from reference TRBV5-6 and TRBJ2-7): DAGVTQSPTHLIKTRGQQVTLRCSPKSGHDTVSWYQQALGQGPQFIFQYYEEEERQRGNFPDRFSGHQFPNYSSELNVNALLLGDSALYLCASSGTGPQSYEQYFGPGTRLTVT.

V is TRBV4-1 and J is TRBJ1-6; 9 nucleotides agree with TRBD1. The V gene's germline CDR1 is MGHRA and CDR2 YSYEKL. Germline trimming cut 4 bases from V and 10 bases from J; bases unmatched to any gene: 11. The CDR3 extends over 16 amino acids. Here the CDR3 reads CASSPSRDRVESPLHF. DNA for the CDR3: TGCGCCAGCAGCCCGAGCCGGGACAGGGTGGAATCACCCCTCCACTTT.

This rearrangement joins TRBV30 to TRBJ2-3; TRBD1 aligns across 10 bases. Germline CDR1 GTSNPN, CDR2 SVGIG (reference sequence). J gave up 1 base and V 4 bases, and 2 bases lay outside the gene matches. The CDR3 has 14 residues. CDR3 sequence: CAWTGTGGTDTQYF. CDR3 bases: TGTGCCTGGACCGGGACAGGGGGCACAGATACGCAGTATTTT.

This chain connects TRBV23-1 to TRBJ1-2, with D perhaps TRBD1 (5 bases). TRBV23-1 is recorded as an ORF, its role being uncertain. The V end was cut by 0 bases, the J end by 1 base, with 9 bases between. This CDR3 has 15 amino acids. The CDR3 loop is CASSQSPGNNYGYTF. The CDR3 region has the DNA TGCGCCAGCAGTCAATCACCAGGGAATAACTATGGCTACACCTTC.

CDR3 sequence: CASSEAPGQSSYNEQFF. CDR3 sequence (DNA): TGCGCCAGCAGCGAAGCCCCGGGACAGAGTTCTTACAATGAGCAGTTCTTC. This chain links TRBV4-1 with TRBJ2-1, with 7 bases lining up with TRBD1. CDR1 MGHRA and CDR2 YSYEKL come from the germline V gene. V lost 5 bases to trimming and J lost 4 bases; unmatched junction nucleotides: 14. The CDR3 runs 17 residues.